The 21 T cell receptor beta chains given below trace back to one sample, sequenced in a study of cytomegalovirus exposure and HLA in healthy donors. PCR employed 60 Vbeta and 13 Jbeta primers. The method was immunoSEQ multiplex PCR; TCRdb's version includes in-frame clones alone and lacks a portion of them. The data contain fewer than 150,000 clones, about 79% of them singletons. Sample: PBMCs. The origin of the receptors is a young woman in good health and CMV-seronegative.

The chain carries TRBV28 and TRBJ1-1; perhaps TRBD1 as D (5 bases). There are 12 residues in the CDR3. Between the trimmed V and J ends, which lost 6 bases and 2 bases, there was a span of 7 bases. Per the germline V gene, CDR1 is MDHEN and CDR2 is SYDVKM. This CDR3 is CASRGPNTEAFF. CDR3 nucleotides: TGTGCCAGCAGGGGGCCCAACACTGAAGCTTTCTTT.

The chain uses TRBV27 and TRBJ2-1, with D unclear. V lost 8 bases to trimming and J lost 1 base, with 12 bases between them. Germline values: CDR1 MNHEY, CDR2 SMNVEV (reference sequence). The CDR3 is 14 residues long. The CDR3 region has the DNA TGTGCCAGCCGTCCCGCCGGTTCCTACAATGAGCAGTTCTTC. Its translation is CASRPAGSYNEQFF.

The chain is built from TRBV28 and TRBJ1-2, with 7 bases that match TRBD1. Germline V gene lookup returns CDR1 MDHEN and CDR2 SYDVKM. V dropped 4 bases and J dropped 3; count of bases not matched to a gene: 8. The CDR3 covers 15 residues. The DNA for the CDR3 is TGTGCCAGCAGTTATACAGGGGATTTGGACTATGGCTACACCTTC. Translating gives CASSYTGDLDYGYTF.

This chain connects TRBV5-6 to TRBJ2-1, with 8 bases identical to TRBD1. The CDR3 has 15 residues. Germline V gene sequence: CDR1 SGHDT, CDR2 YYEEEE. Trimming took 4 bases from V and 3 from J; bases not matched to a gene: 6. The CDR3 region is CASSPRQGNYNEQFF. CDR3 coding DNA: TGTGCCAGCAGCCCGCGACAGGGGAACTACAATGAGCAGTTCTTC.

The J gene is TRBJ2-3, the V gene TRBV5-4, with a weak D call TRBD2 (6 bases). From germline, CDR1 is SGHNT and CDR2 YYREEE (reference sequence). V was shortened by 1 base and J by 4 bases, with 16 bases between the two germline ends. The CDR3 loop spans 16 amino acids. Here the CDR3 reads CASSLLVGRGADTQYF. The CDR3 nucleotides are TGTGCCAGCAGCTTGTTAGTCGGGCGGGGAGCAGATACGCAGTATTTT.

The chain is built from TRBV7-2 and TRBJ2-3; 8 bases align to TRBD2. Germline lookup yields CDR1 SGHTA and CDR2 FQGNSA. The CDR3 sequence is 16 residues long. Unmatched junction bases numbered 8, after V lost 5 bases and J lost 1 base. CDR3 residues: CASSIIAGRGTDTQYF. In DNA, the CDR3 is TGTGCCAGCAGCATTATAGCGGGAAGGGGCACAGATACGCAGTATTTT. The variable domain in full, with the rest retrieved from reference TRBV7-2 and TRBJ2-3, is GAGVSQSPSNKVTEKGKDVELRCDPISGHTALYWYRQSLGQGLEFLIYFQGNSAPDKSGLPSDRFSAERTGGSVSTLTIQRTQQEDSAVYLCASSIIAGRGTDTQYFGPGTRLTVL.

J is TRBJ2-5 and V is TRBV28; the match to TRBD1 covers 9 bases. This CDR3 region has 15 residues. Germline V gene sequence: CDR1 MDHEN, CDR2 SYDVKM. V dropped 6 bases and J dropped 7; count of bases not matched to a gene: 12. CDR3: CASRSPGQGSGTQYF. As DNA, the CDR3 is TGTGCCAGCAGATCCCCCGGACAGGGGTCGGGGACCCAGTACTTC.

This rearrangement joins TRBV19 to TRBJ1-1; D might be TRBD1 (5 bases). With 6 bases removed from V and 5 bases from J, the gap between germline ends came to 13 bases. There are 13 residues in the CDR3. The germline V gene has CDR1 LNHDA and CDR2 SQIVND (reference sequence). CDR3 loop: CASRGRGGTEAFF. CDR3 DNA: TGTGCCAGTAGGGGGCGGGGAGGTACTGAAGCTTTCTTT.

Here the CDR3 reads CASSPQDRLRTFF. Here the CDR3 DNA reads TGTGCCAGCAGTCCCCAAGACAGGTTAAGGACTTTCTTT. V is TRBV28 and J is TRBJ1-1, with a weak D call TRBD1 (6 bases). The CDR3 runs 13 residues. V gave up 5 bases and J gave up 12 bases, with 19 bases separating them. The V gene's germline CDR1 is MDHEN and CDR2 SYDVKM.

This chain joins TRBV28 and TRBJ1-5, with D tentatively TRBD1 (6 bases). V lost 3 bases to trimming and J lost 7 bases, with 13 bases between them. The CDR3 covers 14 residues. Germline lookup yields CDR1 MDHEN and CDR2 SYDVKM. CDR3 in amino acids: CASSLDSLSQPQHF. Written as DNA, the CDR3 is TGTGCCAGCAGTTTGGACAGTCTCTCCCAGCCCCAGCATTTT.

The genes are TRBV6-6 and TRBJ1-1; possible D gene TRBD1, 6 bases. CDR3 length: 13 residues. The V gene's germline CDR1 is MNHNY and CDR2 SVGAGI (reference sequence). Trimming removed 8 bases from V and 5 bases from J, with 15 bases in between. The DNA of the CDR3 is TGTGCCAGCTTTCACAGGGAACATACTGAAGCTTTCTTT. Amino acids: CASFHREHTEAFF.

This chain links TRBV4-1 with TRBJ2-7, with 7 bases that match TRBD1. Losses at the gene ends were 4 bases for V and 0 bases for J; bases not matched to a gene: 0. The CDR3 loop spans 13 amino acids. From germline, CDR1 is MGHRA and CDR2 YSYEKL. CDR3 sequence: CASSRDSSYEQYV. CDR3 coding DNA: TGCGCCAGCAGCCGGGACAGCTCCTACGAGCAGTACGTC.

The rearrangement joins TRBV7-9 to TRBJ1-3; D remains unclear. Germline values: CDR1 SEHNR, CDR2 FQNEAQ (reference sequence). This CDR3 spans 14 amino acids. Trimming took off 6 bases at V and 4 bases at J, with 13 bases between the two ends. For the CDR3, the DNA is TGTGCCAGCAGTCTTTCCTATCCGGGAAACACCATATATTTT. Translation: CASSLSYPGNTIYF.

The chain is built from TRBV30 and TRBJ2-7; 11 bases map to TRBD1. Germline V gene sequence: CDR1 GTSNPN, CDR2 SVGIG (reference sequence). This CDR3 spans 14 amino acids. The V and J ends lost 6 bases and 4 bases, in that order; junction bases with no gene match: 8. Here the CDR3 DNA reads TGTGCCTGCTCCCGGGACAGGGGGTTTTACGAGCAGTACGTC. This encodes CACSRDRGFYEQYV.

The gene calls are TRBV18 and TRBJ2-4; possible D gene TRBD2, 6 bases. V was pared by 2 bases and J by 0 bases, with 8 bases between. Per the germline V gene, CDR1 is KGHSH and CDR2 is LQKENI. This CDR3 has 15 residues. The CDR3 region has the DNA TGTGCCAGCTCACCAAGGGACTTAGCCAAAAACATTCAGTACTTC. It translates to CASSPRDLAKNIQYF.

This chain connects TRBV9 to TRBJ2-7, with 8 bases matching TRBD1. The CDR3 extends over 14 amino acids. The V segment lost 4 bases and the J segment 6 bases; nucleotides outside the gene matches: 9. Germline V gene data show CDR1 as SGDLS and CDR2 as YYNGEE. CDR3 sequence reads: CASSTGGQHIEQYF. The CDR3 DNA is TGTGCCAGCAGCACAGGGGGACAGCACATCGAGCAGTACTTC.

The V call is TRBV28, the J call TRBJ2-6; D is perhaps TRBD2 (5 bases). V shed 7 bases and J shed 1 base, with 11 bases lying between them. The V gene's germline CDR1 is MDHEN and CDR2 SYDVKM. The CDR3 spans 15 residues. CDR3 DNA: TGTGCCAGCACCCCTTCGGGGTCTGGGGCCAACGTCCTGACTTTC. Translation gives CASTPSGSGANVLTF.

This rearrangement joins TRBV6-5 to TRBJ1-5; tentative D call: TRBD1 (5 bases). V lost 5 bases, J lost 2 bases, and 13 bases lay in between. This CDR3 has 15 residues. Germline V CDR1 and CDR2: MNHEY, SVGAGI. This CDR3 reads CASSVDIGGNQPQHF. The CDR3 nucleotides read TGTGCCAGCAGTGTGGACATTGGGGGCAATCAGCCCCAGCATTTT.

V and J are TRBV11-3 and TRBJ2-2; 9 nucleotides align to TRBD2. J was trimmed by 4 bases and V by 3 bases; bases with no gene match: 3. CDR3 length: 15 residues. The germline V gene encodes CDR1 SGHNT and CDR2 YENEEA. The CDR3 DNA follows: TGTGCCAGCAGCTTTAGCGGGAGAACCACCGGGGAGCTGTTTTTT. Its protein product is CASSFSGRTTGELFF.

The J gene is TRBJ2-5, the V gene TRBV5-4, with 8 bases matching TRBD1. The germline gives CDR1 SGHNT, CDR2 YYREEE (reference sequence). The CDR3 covers 13 residues. V dropped 3 bases and J dropped 5; count of bases not matched to a gene: 3. CDR3 region: CASSWDRTETQYF. Written as DNA, the CDR3 is TGTGCCAGCAGCTGGGACAGGACGGAGACCCAGTACTTC.

V and J are TRBV28 and TRBJ1-3; D is perhaps TRBD1 (6 bases). The CDR3 consists of 14 residues. Germline V lookup: CDR1 MDHEN, CDR2 SYDVKM. The V gene lost 3 bases and the J gene lost 4 bases, with 10 bases spanning the gap. CDR3 loop: CASSLRGAGNTIYF. As DNA, the CDR3 is TGTGCCAGCAGTTTGCGGGGGGCAGGAAACACCATATATTTT.